This T cell receptor beta chain originates from a study of blood T cell repertoires in COVID-19. Study-wide background: The United States, Italy and Spain supplied acute and convalescent COVID-19 samples. From T cells, B-cell-depleted T cells, or PBMCs came the material, which was cDNA or gDNA.

This CDR3 contains 14 residues. Unmatched junction bases numbered 7, after V lost 4 bases and J lost 9 bases. Germline-derived CDR1 and CDR2 are SQVTM and ANQGSEA. Per the original methods: Reference gene primer amplification yielded estimated nucleated cell counts. The data were produced by immunoSEQ multiplex PCR, yet TCRdb's version contains in-frame clones alone and is incomplete. V and J calls plus clone size are reproduced from that table; the DNA served to infer D and trimming. The table has roughly 14,000 clones, 70% to 90% seen once. This clone was picked up a small number of times. The source of this sequence is a man between 60 and 75 years old with acute or convalescent COVID-19. Material for sequencing was peripheral blood. The chain is built from TRBV29-1 and TRBJ2-1, with 12 nucleotides matching TRBD2. The DNA of the CDR3 is TGCAGCGTTGGGCGACTAGCGGGAGAACGTGAGCAGTTCTTC. Translated, it gives CSVGRLAGEREQFF.